This T cell receptor beta chain was captured by sequencing in a study of OX40 agonist ivuxolimab in advanced cancers. Turning to the study itself: Treatment received earlier with anti-PD-1, anti-PD-L1 or anti-CTLA-4 agents was allowed, and over 30% had some.

The germline gives CDR1 DFQATT, CDR2 SNEGSKA (reference sequence). The CDR3 totals 11 residues. Collection of blood occurred at baseline, at cycle 4 day 1, and at cycle 7 day 1. Method: immunoSEQ multiplex PCR; TCRdb's copy keeps in-frame clones and lacks some. Of roughly 77,000 clones in the sample, more than 65% are singletons; the top ten hold roughly 4.6%. Study-wide results and limits: Certain nonresponders additionally had low normalized T-cell clonal expansion. Among expanded peripheral T cells, antigen specificity went undetermined.

As regards this clone: Antigen unknown.

Source: CD4+ or CD8+ T cells sorted from blood, taken in a trial of the OX40 agonist ivuxolimab. The chain carries TRBV20-1 and TRBJ2-1; no clear D. This TCR derives from an adult with an advanced solid tumor such as melanoma, head and neck, liver or kidney cancer. The CDR3 is CSFTAYNEQFF. The CDR3 DNA sequence: TGCAGCTTTACGGCCTACAATGAGCAGTTCTTC.